This T cell receptor beta chain is drawn from a study of neurological immune-mediated disorders. Study findings and constraints: Expanded clones shared no identical CDR3 amino acid sequences across subjects, which suggested private TCR-beta repertoires in all groups. Among 34 multiple sclerosis patients, 18 had repertoires that phylogenetic grouping placed in one related-CDR3 cluster, a possible signature.

Trimming at V came to 5 bases and at J to 0 bases, leaving 4 bases not matched to a gene. This CDR3 region has 15 residues. Germline V CDR1 and CDR2: SGHTA, FQGTGA. Every sequencing run generated in excess of 190 million TCR-beta sequences. These sequences covered 15-18 subjects. TCRdb processed the 5' RACE reads anew with MiXCR; each CDR3 protein has one entry. The repertoire has 20,000 or so distinct CDR3 sequences, about 2.6% of them found once; the top ten carry about 5.5%. This clonotype was seen more than once but under ten times. Its specificity is unknown. A much larger clone sits a single nucleotide away, making a read error possible.

The sequencing input was PBMCs. V and J are TRBV7-3 and TRBJ2-3, with TRBD2 matching 8 bases. The receptor's source is a young woman with multiple sclerosis. The CDR3 sequence is CASSRSGVSTDTQYF. The CDR3 coding sequence is TGTGCCAGCAGCCGTAGCGGGGTTAGCACAGATACGCAGTATTTT.